This TCR beta chain was recovered during a study of vaccination and CD4 T cells after COVID-19. Treatment meaning: roughly ten-day PBMC culture with coronavirus spike peptide pools or control peptides (ViraFEST assay). With the Oncomine TCR Beta short-read assay, DNA from cultured CD4+ T cells was sequenced. Via MiXCR, TCRdb re-called the PCR reads, giving one row per CDR3 protein. This sample has approximately 13,000 distinct CDR3 sequences, with under 50% found just once. From germline, CDR1 is SNHLY and CDR2 FYNNEI. Unmatched junction bases numbered 8, after V lost 9 bases and J lost 4 bases. The CDR3 length is 13 residues. This clonotype has a handful of counts. Its specificity is not known.

The chain has TRBV2 and TRBJ1-2; 7 bases match TRBD1. Sequenced input: CD4+ T cells from blood, cultured in vitro. The TCR originated in a human donor who had recovered from COVID-19. CDR3 residues: CARNRGSGYGYTF. CDR3 DNA: TGTGCCAGGAACAGGGGAAGCGGCTATGGCTACACCTTC.